The sample holds a few counts of the clone carrying this TCR beta chain. Building of the TCR beta libraries involved iRepertoire HTBI primers and Arm-PCR of CDR3 regions. TCRdb used MiXCR to reprocess the multiplex PCR reads, holding one entry per CDR3 protein. The repertoire holds 400,000 to 550,000 distinct CDR3 sequences, around 14% seen once, with around 15% in the top ten. Trimming left V 5 bases short and J 2 bases short, with 18 bases between. This CDR3 contains 16 residues. This specimen comes from a study of regulatory T cells in long-lasting Graves disease. Time point defined: newly diagnosed GD, antithyroid drugs for less than 3 months. PBMC-extracted RNA yielded the TCR library. These data were also reused for a study on T cells in Graves' hyperthyroidism and ophthalmopathy.

The sequence came from a woman aged 25 to 45 with Graves disease. Sequences were derived from peripheral blood mononuclear cells (PBMCs), sampled at new diagnosis, from a patient treated with antithyroid drugs. The chain links TRBV12-3 or TRBV12-4 to TRBJ1-1; maybe TRBD1 (5 bases). As DNA, the CDR3 is TGTGCCAGCAGTACATCCTGGGGCTCCCTAAACACTGAAGCTTTCTTT. As protein: CASSTSWGSLNTEAFF.